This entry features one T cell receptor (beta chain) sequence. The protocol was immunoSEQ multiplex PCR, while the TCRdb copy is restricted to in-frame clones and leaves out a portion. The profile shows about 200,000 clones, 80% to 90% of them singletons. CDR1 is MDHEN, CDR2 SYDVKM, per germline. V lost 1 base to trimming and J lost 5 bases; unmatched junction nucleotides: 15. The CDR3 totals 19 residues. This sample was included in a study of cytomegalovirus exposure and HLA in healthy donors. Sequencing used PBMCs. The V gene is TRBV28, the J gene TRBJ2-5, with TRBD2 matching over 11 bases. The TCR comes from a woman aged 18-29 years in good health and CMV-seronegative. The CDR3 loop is CASSLFRPLAGVFTETQYF. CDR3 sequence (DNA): TGTGCCAGCAGTTTATTCCGACCACTAGCGGGAGTTTTTACGGAGACCCAGTACTTC.